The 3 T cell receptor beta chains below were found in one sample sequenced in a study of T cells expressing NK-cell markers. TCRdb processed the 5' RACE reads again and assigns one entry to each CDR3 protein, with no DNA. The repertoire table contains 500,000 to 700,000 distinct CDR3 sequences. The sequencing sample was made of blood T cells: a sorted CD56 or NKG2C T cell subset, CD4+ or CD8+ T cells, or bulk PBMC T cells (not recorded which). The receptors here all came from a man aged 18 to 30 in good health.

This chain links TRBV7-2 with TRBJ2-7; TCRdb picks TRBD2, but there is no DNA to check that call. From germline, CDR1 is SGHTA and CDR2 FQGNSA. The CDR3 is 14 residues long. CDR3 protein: CASSKGLTTYEQYF.

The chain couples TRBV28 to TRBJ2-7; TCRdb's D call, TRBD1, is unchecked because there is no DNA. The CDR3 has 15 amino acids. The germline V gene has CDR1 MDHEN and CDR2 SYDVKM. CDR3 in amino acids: CASSTPVSAHYEQYF.

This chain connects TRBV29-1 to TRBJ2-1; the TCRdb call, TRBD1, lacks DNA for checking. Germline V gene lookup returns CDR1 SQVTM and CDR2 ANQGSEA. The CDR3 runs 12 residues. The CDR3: CSLARGVGEQFF.